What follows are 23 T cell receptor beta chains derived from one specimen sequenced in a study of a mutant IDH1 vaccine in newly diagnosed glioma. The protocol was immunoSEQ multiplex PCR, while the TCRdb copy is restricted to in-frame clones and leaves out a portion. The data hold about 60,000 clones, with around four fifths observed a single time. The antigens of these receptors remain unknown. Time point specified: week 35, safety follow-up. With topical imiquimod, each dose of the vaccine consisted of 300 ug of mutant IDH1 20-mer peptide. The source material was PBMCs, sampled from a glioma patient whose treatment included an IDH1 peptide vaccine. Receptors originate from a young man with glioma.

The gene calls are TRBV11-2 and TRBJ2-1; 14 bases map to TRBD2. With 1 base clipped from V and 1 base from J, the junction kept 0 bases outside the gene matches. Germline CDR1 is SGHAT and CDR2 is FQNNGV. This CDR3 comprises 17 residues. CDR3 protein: CASSLGTSGGSYNEQFF. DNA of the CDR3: TGTGCCAGCAGCTTAGGGACTAGCGGGGGGTCCTACAATGAGCAGTTCTTC.

CDR3 sequence reads: CSVGRRTDRDRRTYEQYF. CDR3 sequence (DNA): TGCAGCGTTGGCCGACGAACCGACCGGGACAGACGCACCTACGAGCAGTACTTC. The J gene is TRBJ2-7, the V gene TRBV29-1; 7 nucleotides line up with TRBD1. There are 18 residues in the CDR3. V was pared by 4 bases and J by 2 bases, with 20 bases of the junction left unmatched. Per the germline V gene, CDR1 is SQVTM and CDR2 is ANQGSEA.

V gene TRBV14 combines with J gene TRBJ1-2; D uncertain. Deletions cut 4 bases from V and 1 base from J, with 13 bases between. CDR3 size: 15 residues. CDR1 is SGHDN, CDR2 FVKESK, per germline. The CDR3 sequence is CASSPRSANNYGYTF. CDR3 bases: TGTGCCAGCAGCCCCCGTTCAGCCAATAACTATGGCTACACCTTC.

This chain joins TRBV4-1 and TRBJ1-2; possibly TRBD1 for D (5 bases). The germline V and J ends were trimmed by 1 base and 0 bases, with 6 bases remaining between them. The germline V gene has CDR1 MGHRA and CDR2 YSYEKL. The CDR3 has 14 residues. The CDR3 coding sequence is TGCGCCAGCAGCCAAGGACAGACTAACTATGGCTACACCTTC. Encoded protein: CASSQGQTNYGYTF.

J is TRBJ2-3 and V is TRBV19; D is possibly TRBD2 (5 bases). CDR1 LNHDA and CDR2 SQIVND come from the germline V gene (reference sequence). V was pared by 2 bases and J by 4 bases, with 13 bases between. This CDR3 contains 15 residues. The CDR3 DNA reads TGTGCCAGTAGTATACGACGAGGGTTGGCAGATACGCAGTATTTT. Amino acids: CASSIRRGLADTQYF. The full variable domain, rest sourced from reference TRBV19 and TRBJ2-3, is DGGITQSPKYLFRKEGQNVTLSCEQNLNHDAMYWYRQDPGQGLRLIYYSQIVNDFQKGDIAEGYSVSREKKESFPLTVTSAQKNPTAFYLCASSIRRGLADTQYFGPGTRLTVL.

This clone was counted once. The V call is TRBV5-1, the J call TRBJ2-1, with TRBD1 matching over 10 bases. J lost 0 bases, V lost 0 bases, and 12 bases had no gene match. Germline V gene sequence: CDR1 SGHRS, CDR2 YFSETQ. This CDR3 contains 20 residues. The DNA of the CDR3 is TGCGCCAGCAGCTTGGACGGGACAGGGGTTTCGCTGAGCTCCTACAATGAGCAGTTCTTC. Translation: CASSLDGTGVSLSSYNEQFF.

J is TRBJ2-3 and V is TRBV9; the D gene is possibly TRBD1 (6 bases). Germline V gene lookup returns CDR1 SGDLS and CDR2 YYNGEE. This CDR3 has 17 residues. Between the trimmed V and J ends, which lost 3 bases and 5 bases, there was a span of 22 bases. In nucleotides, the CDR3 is TGTGCCAGCAGCGGGGGGCCCGACCGTTGGAATAGAGATACGCAGTATTTT. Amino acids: CASSGGPDRWNRDTQYF.

The CDR3 sequence: CAWSPGTGGNEQFF. CDR3 nucleotide sequence: TGTGCCTGGAGTCCTGGGACGGGGGGGAATGAGCAGTTCTTC. The chain recombines TRBV30 with TRBJ2-1; 8 bases agree with TRBD2. The ends lost 2 bases at V and 7 bases at J; junction bases unmatched: 7. Germline loops: CDR1 GTSNPN, CDR2 SVGIG (reference sequence). The CDR3 loop spans 14 amino acids. Combining the CDR3 with reference TRBV30 and TRBJ2-1 gives the whole variable domain SQTIHQWPATLVQPVGSPLSLECTVEGTSNPNLYWYRQAAGRGLQLLFYSVGIGQISSEVPQNLSASRPQDRQFILSSKKLLLSDSGFYLCAWSPGTGGNEQFFGPGTRLTVL.

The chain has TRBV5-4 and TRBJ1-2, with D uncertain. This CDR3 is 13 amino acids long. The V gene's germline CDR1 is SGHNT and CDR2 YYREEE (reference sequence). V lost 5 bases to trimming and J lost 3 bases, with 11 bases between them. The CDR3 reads CASSDTAYYGYTF. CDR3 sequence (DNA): TGTGCCAGCAGTGATACCGCCTACTATGGCTACACCTTC.

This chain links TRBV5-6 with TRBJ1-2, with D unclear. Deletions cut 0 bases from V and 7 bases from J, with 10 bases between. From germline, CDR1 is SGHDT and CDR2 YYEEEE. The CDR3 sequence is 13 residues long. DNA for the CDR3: TGTGCCAGCAGCTTGGCTCTCGACTCTGGCTACACCTTC. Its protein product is CASSLALDSGYTF. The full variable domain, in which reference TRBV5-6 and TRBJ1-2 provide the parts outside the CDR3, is DAGVTQSPTHLIKTRGQQVTLRCSPKSGHDTVSWYQQALGQGPQFIFQYYEEEERQRGNFPDRFSGHQFPNYSSELNVNALLLGDSALYLCASSLALDSGYTFGSGTRLTVV.

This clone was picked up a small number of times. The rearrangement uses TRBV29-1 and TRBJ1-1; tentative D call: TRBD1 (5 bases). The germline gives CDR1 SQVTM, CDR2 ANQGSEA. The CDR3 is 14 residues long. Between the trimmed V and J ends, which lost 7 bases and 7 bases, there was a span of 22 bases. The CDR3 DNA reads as TGCAGCGCCAGCGACACCGGGACCTCGGGTGAAGCTTTCTTT. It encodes CSASDTGTSGEAFF.

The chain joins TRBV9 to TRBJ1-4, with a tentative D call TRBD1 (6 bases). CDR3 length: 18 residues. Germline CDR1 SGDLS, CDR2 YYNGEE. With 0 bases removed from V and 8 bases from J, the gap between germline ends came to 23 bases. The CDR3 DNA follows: TGTGCCAGCAGCGTAGATACCGGTCCCGAGATGAGGGGGGAAAAACTGTTTTTT. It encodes CASSVDTGPEMRGEKLFF.

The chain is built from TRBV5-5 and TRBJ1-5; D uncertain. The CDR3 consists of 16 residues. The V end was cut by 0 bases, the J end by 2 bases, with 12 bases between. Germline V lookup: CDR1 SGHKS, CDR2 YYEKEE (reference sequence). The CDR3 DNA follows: TGTGCCAGCAGCTTGGTGGGCCAGGCTGGCAATCAGCCCCAGCATTTT. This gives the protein CASSLVGQAGNQPQHF.

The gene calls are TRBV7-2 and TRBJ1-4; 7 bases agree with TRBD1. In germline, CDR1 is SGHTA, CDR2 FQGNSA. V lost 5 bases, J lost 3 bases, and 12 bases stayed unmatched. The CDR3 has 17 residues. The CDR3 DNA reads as TGTGCCAGCAGCCCCTGGCGAGGGGGCAGTGCTAATGAAAAACTGTTTTTT. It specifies CASSPWRGGSANEKLFF. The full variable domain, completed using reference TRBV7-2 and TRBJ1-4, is GAGVSQSPSNKVTEKGKDVELRCDPISGHTALYWYRQSLGQGLEFLIYFQGNSAPDKSGLPSDRFSAERTGGSVSTLTIQRTQQEDSAVYLCASSPWRGGSANEKLFFGSGTQLSVL.

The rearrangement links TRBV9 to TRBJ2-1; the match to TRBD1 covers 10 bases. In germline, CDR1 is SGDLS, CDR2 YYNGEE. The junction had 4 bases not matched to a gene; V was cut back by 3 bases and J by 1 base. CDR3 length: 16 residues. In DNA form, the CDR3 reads TGTGCCAGCAGCGCCCGGACAGGGGGTTCCTACAATGAGCAGTTCTTC. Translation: CASSARTGGSYNEQFF.

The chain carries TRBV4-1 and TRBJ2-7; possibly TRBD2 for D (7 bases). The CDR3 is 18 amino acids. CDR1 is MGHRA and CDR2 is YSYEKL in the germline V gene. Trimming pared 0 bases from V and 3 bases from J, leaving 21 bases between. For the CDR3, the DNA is TGCGCCAGCAGCCAAGAAGGAGGGGGGAGGGGCCTCTACTACGAGCAGTACTTC. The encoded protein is CASSQEGGGRGLYYEQYF.

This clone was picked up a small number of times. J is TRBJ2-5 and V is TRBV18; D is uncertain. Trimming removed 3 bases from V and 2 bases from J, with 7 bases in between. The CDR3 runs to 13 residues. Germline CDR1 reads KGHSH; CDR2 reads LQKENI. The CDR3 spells CASSPWRQETQYF. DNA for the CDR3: TGTGCCAGCTCACCTTGGAGACAAGAGACCCAGTACTTC.

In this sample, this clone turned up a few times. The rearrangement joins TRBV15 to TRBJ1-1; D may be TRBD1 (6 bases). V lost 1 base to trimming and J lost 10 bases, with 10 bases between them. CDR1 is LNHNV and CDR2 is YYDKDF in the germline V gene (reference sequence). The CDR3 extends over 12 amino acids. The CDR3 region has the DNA TGTGCCACCAGCAGAGTGGAAGGGGGAGCTTTCTTT. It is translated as CATSRVEGGAFF.

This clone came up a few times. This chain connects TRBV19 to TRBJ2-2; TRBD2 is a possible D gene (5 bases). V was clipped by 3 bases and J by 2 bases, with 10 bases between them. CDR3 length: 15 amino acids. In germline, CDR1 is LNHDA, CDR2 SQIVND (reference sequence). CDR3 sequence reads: CASSIKLANTGELFF. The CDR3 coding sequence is TGTGCCAGTAGTATTAAGCTAGCTAACACCGGGGAGCTGTTTTTT.

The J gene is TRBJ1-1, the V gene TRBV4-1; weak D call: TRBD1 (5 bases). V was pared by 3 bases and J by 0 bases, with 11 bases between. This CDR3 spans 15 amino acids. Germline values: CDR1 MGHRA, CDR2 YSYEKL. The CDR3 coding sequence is TGCGCCAGCAGCCACCTGTCAGGGATGAACACTGAAGCTTTCTTT. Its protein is CASSHLSGMNTEAFF.

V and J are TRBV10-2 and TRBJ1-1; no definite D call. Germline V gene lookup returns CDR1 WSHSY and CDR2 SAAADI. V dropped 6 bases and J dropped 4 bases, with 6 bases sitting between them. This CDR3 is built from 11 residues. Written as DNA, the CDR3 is TGCGCCAGCAGGGATTGCACTGAAGCTTTCTTT. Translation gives CASRDCTEAFF.

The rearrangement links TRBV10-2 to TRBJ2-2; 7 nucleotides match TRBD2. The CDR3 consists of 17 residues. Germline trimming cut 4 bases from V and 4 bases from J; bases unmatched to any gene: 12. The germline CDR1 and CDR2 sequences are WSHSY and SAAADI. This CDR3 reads CASSGASGVRGTGELFF. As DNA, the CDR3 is TGCGCCAGCAGTGGTGCTAGCGGAGTGCGCGGCACCGGGGAGCTGTTTTTT.

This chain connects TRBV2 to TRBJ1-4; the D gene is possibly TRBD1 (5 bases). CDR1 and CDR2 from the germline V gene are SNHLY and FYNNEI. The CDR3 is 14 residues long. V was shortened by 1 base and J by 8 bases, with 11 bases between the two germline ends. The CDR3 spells CASSEGQGIEKLFF. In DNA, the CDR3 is TGTGCCAGCAGTGAAGGGCAGGGTATCGAAAAACTGTTTTTT.